This T cell receptor beta chain comes out of a study of Graves' ophthalmopathy and Graves' hyperthyroidism. Study outcomes and limitations: Blood was where most expanded thyroid clonotypes above 0.001 frequency also turned up.

TCR beta CDR3 amplification used RNA transcripts. The first-round RT-PCR employed HTBI primers together with the Qiagen OneStep RT-PCR kit. A multiplex PCR was then performed as the second round. TCRdb re-analysed the multiplex PCR reads in MiXCR, keeping a single row per CDR3 protein. The repertoire has about 700,000 distinct CDR3 sequences, approximately 40% of them found once; the top ten carry approximately 43%. Germline CDR1 reads KGHDR; CDR2 reads SFDVKD. V was clipped by 7 bases and J by 9 bases, with 12 bases between them. CDR3 length equals 11 residues. This clonotype came up many times. Its antigen is undetermined. CAS ≥3, NOSPECS ≥4, moderate-to-severe activity and duration under 3 months marked donors with ophthalmopathy.

The gene calls are TRBV24-1 and TRBJ2-7, with D possibly TRBD1 on 6 matching bases. The sample comprised peripheral blood. The TCR sequence derives from an adult man with Graves' ophthalmopathy. The CDR3 loop is CATRQGEVQYF. Written as DNA, the CDR3 is TGTGCCACCAGACAGGGTGAGGTGCAGTACTTC.